The T cell receptor (beta chain) under discussion was sequenced for a study of blood T cell repertoires in COVID-19. Methods used by the authors: Estimated nucleated cell counts came from reference gene primer amplification. The protocol was immunoSEQ multiplex PCR, while the TCRdb copy is restricted to in-frame clones and leaves out a portion. V, J and clone size reflect that table, while D and trimming were determined from the DNA. The sample contains 90,000 to 130,000 clones, approximately 70% of which appear only once. After removal of 4 bases from V and 7 bases from J, the junction contained 15 bases not matched to a gene. This CDR3 contains 17 residues. Germline V CDR1 and CDR2: SGHAT, FQNNGV.

The TCR was taken from a woman between 35 and 50 years old with acute or convalescent COVID-19. Sequencing was done on a sample of peripheral blood. The V and J genes are TRBV11-2 and TRBJ1-4; TRBD1 aligns across 7 bases. The CDR3 coding sequence is TGTGCCAGCAGCTCCAGTTATTTGACAGGGATTGGTGAAAAACTGTTTTTT. This translates into CASSSSYLTGIGEKLFF.